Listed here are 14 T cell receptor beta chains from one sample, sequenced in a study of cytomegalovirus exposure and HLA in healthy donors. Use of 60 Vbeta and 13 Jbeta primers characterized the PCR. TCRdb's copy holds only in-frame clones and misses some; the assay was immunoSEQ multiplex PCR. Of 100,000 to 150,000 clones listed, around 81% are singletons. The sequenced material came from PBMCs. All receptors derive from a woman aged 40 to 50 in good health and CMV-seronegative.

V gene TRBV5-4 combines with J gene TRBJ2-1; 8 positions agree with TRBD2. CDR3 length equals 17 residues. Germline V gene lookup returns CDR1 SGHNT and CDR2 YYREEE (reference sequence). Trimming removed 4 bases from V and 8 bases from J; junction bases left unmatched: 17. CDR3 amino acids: CASSGLREAFLGDEQFF. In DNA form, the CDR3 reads TGTGCCAGCAGCGGCTTGCGGGAGGCCTTTTTGGGGGATGAGCAGTTCTTC. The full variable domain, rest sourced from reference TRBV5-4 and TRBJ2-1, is ETGVTQSPTHLIKTRGQQVTLRCSSQSGHNTVSWYQQALGQGPQFIFQYYREEENGRGNFPPRFSGLQFPNYSSELNVNALELDDSALYLCASSGLREAFLGDEQFFGPGTRLTVL.

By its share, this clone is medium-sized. CDR3 DNA: TGTGCCAGCAGTGAAGGGACAGGGAGCTCCTACGAGCAGTACTTC. Protein product: CASSEGTGSSYEQYF. The rearrangement links TRBV6-1 to TRBJ2-7, with 8 bases matching TRBD1. The germline V gene encodes CDR1 MNHNS and CDR2 SASEGT. This CDR3 contains 15 residues. Trimming took 1 base from V and 0 from J; bases not matched to a gene: 2.

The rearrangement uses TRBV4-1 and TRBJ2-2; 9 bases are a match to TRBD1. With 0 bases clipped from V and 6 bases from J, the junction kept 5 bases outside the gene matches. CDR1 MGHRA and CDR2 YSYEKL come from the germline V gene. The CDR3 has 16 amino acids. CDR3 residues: CASSQEQGAGAGELFF. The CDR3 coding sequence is TGCGCCAGCAGCCAAGAACAGGGGGCGGGTGCCGGGGAGCTGTTTTTT.

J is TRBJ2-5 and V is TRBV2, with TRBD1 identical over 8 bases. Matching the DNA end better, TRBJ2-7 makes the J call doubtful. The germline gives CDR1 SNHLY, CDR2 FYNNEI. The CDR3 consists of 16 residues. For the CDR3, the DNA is TGTGCCAGCAGGAGAACAGGGGGTGCTAACACCTACGAGCAGTACTTC. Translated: CASRRTGGANTYEQYF.

CDR3 sequence: CASSFTGQGYGYTF. For the CDR3, the DNA is TGCGCCAGCAGCTTTACAGGACAGGGCTATGGCTACACCTTC. The chain is built from TRBV5-1 and TRBJ1-2; 8 bases are a match to TRBD1. From germline, CDR1 is SGHRS and CDR2 YFSETQ. CDR3 length equals 14 residues. Germline trimming cut 2 bases from V and 4 bases from J; bases unmatched to any gene: 4.

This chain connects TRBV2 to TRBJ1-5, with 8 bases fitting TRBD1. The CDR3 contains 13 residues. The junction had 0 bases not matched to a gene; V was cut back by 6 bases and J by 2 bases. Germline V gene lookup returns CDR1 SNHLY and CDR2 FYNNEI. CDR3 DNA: TGTGCCAGCAGGGGACAGGGCAATCAGCCCCAGCATTTT. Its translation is CASRGQGNQPQHF.

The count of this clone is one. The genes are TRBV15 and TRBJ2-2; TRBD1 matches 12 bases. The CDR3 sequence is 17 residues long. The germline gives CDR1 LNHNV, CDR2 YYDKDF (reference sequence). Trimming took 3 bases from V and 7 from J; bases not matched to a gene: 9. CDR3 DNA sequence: TGTGCCACCAGCAGTAGACTGGGACAGGGGGCCAGCGGGGAGCTGTTTTTT. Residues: CATSSRLGQGASGELFF.

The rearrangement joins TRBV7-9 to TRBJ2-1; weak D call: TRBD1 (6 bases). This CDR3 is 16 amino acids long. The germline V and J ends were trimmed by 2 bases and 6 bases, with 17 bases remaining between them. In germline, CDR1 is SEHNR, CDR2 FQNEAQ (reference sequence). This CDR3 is CASSLSRQGRFNEQFF. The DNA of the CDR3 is TGTGCCAGCAGCTTAAGTAGGCAGGGGCGTTTCAATGAGCAGTTCTTC.

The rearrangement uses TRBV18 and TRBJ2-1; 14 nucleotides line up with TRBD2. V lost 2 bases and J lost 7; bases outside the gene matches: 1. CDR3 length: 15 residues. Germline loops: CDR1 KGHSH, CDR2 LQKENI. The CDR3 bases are TGTGCCAGCTCACCAGGGACTAGCGGGGGAAATGAGCAGTTCTTC. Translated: CASSPGTSGGNEQFF. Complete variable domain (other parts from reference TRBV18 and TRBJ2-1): NAGVMQNPRHLVRRRGQEARLRCSPMKGHSHVYWYRQLPEEGLKFMVYLQKENIIDESGMPKERFSAEFPKEGPSILRIQQVVRGDSAAYFCASSPGTSGGNEQFFGPGTRLTVL.

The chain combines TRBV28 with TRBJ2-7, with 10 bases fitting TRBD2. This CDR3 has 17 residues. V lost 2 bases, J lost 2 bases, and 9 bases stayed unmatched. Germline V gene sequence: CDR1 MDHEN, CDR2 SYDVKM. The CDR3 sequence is CASSLRRGAGGPYEQYF. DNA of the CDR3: TGTGCCAGCAGTTTACGCCGGGGAGCGGGAGGGCCCTACGAGCAGTACTTC. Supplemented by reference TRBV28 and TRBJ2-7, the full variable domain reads DVKVTQSSRYLVKRTGEKVFLECVQDMDHENMFWYRQDPGLGLRLIYFSYDVKMKEKGDIPEGYSVSREKKERFSLILESASTNQTSMYLCASSLRRGAGGPYEQYFGPGTRLTVT.

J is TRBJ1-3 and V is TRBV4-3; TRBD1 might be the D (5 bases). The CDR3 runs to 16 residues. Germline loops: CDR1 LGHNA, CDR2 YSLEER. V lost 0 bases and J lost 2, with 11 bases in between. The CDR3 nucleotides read TGCGCCAGCAGCCAAGAGATTCAGACAGCTGGAAACACCATATATTTT. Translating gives CASSQEIQTAGNTIYF.

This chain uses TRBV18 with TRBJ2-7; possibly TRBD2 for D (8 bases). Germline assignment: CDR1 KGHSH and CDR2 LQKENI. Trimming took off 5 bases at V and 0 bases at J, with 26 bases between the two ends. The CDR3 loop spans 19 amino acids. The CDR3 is CASSSVGQRGTSSSYEQYF. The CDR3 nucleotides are TGTGCCAGCTCATCGGTGGGACAGCGAGGGACTAGTAGCTCCTACGAGCAGTACTTC.

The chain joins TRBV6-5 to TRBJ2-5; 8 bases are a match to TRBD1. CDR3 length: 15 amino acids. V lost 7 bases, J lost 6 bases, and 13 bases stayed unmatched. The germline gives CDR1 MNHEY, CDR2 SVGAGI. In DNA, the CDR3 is TGTGCCAGCAATACCCGGTCAGGGGGCACAAAGACCCAGTACTTC. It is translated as CASNTRSGGTKTQYF.

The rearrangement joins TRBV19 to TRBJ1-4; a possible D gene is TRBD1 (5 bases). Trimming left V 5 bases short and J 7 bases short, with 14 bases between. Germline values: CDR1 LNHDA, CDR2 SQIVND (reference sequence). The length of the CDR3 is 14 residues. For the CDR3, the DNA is TGTGCCAGTAGTGTGTCATGGGGGGGTGAAAAACTGTTTTTT. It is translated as CASSVSWGGEKLFF. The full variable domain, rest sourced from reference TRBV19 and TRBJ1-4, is DGGITQSPKYLFRKEGQNVTLSCEQNLNHDAMYWYRQDPGQGLRLIYYSQIVNDFQKGDIAEGYSVSREKKESFPLTVTSAQKNPTAFYLCASSVSWGGEKLFFGSGTQLSVL.